This T cell receptor (beta chain) was recovered during a study of cytomegalovirus exposure and HLA in healthy donors. The CDR3 is 18 residues long. CDR1 and CDR2 from the germline V gene are SGHTS and YDEGEE. V was cut by 4 bases and J by 0 bases, with 20 bases left in between. The PCR employed 60 Vbeta primers together with 13 Jbeta primers. The assay was immunoSEQ multiplex PCR, and TCRdb's table has in-frame clones only and misses some. The data hold 150,000 to 200,000 clones, with roughly three quarters observed a single time. This chain joins TRBV5-8 and TRBJ2-1; D unclear. Sequencing was carried out using PBMCs. This TCR came from a woman aged 40 to 50 in good health and CMV-seronegative. CDR3 coding DNA: TGTGCCAGCAGCCCCCGTCCCCCGGGTTCGAGCTCCTACAATGAGCAGTTCTTC. It codes for CASSPRPPGSSSYNEQFF.